The rows below give T cell receptor beta chains drawn from one sample of a study of blood T cell repertoires in COVID-19. TCRdb's table, derived via immunoSEQ multiplex PCR, lists solely in-frame clones and lacks some. The sample carries 200,000 to 300,000 clones, 75% to 90% recorded once. Sequencing was performed on PBMCs or T cells enriched from blood (not recorded which). These receptors originate from a woman aged 25 to 39 who had recovered from COVID-19. Both conserved end residues are part of each CDR3. Each record gives: V gene, D gene, J gene, clone size, CDR3 DNA, CDR3 protein. D genes are given only for firm matches. Some rows mark clone size as missing; the rest say once, few, many or name a class of expanded clone.

TRBV18	TRBD1	TRBJ2-1	-	TGTGCCAGCTCACCATCCCCGGGACAGCATGAGCAGTTCTTC	CASSPSPGQHEQFF
TRBV6-5	-	TRBJ1-1	-	TGTGCCAGCAGTTTCCCGGGTGCCACTGAAGCTTTCTTT	CASSFPGATEAFF
TRBV4-1	TRBD2	TRBJ2-1	-	TGCGCCAGCAGCCAAGCCGGGGGGACTATAAACAATGAGCAGTTCTTC	CASSQAGGTINNEQFF
TRBV7-2	-	TRBJ2-3	few	TGTGCCAGCAGCTTTAGAGGCAGGGTAGCCACAGATACGCAGTATTTT	CASSFRGRVATDTQYF
TRBV5-1	-	TRBJ2-7	-	TGCGCCAGCAGCCCGCCGGGGGACGAGCAGTACTTC	CASSPPGDEQYF
TRBV10-3	TRBD2	TRBJ2-5	-	TGTGCCACCGCGAAGTCCGATAGGGGAGGGGAGACCCAGTACTTC	CATAKSDRGGETQYF
TRBV28	-	TRBJ1-2	once	TGTGCCAGCAGCTTACGGGTCCCGACTTATGGCTACACCTTC	CASSLRVPTYGYTF
TRBV7-9	-	TRBJ1-3	-	TGTGCCAGCAGCACTGACAGGCTCTCTGGAAACACCATATATTTT	CASSTDRLSGNTIYF
TRBV5-1	-	TRBJ2-1	many	TGCGCCAGCAGCGCCGGGACTCCCGACAATGAGCAGTTCTTC	CASSAGTPDNEQFF
TRBV5-8	-	TRBJ1-2	-	TGTGCCAGCAGCAGATTTCACGGCGGGGGATATGGCTACACCTTC	CASSRFHGGGYGYTF
TRBV6-5	-	TRBJ2-1	few	TGTGCCAGCAGTTACGGGCAGCCTGAGTACAATGAGCAGTTCTTC	CASSYGQPEYNEQFF
TRBV28	TRBD1	TRBJ1-2	-	TGTGCCAGCAGGGGACAGGGGGATGGCTACACCTTC	CASRGQGDGYTF
TRBV19	-	TRBJ2-1	-	TGTGCCAGTAGTATTTCTAGCGTATACAATGAGCAGTTCTTC	CASSISSVYNEQFF
TRBV18	TRBD1	TRBJ1-4	-	TGTGCCAGCTCACCACGACAGGGGGCTAATGAAAAACTGTTTTTT	CASSPRQGANEKLFF
TRBV27	-	TRBJ1-6	-	TGTGCCAGTACCCGGGGGGGGGCAGGATCACCCCTCCACTTT	CASTRGGAGSPLHF
TRBV4-1	TRBD1	TRBJ1-2	-	TGCGCCAGCAGCCAAGATCGCTCGGGCAGGGGGCGCGGCTACACCTTC	CASSQDRSGRGRGYTF
TRBV28	TRBD1	TRBJ2-1	-	TGTGCCAGCTCCCTGAAAGAGGGGGCGTACCCCACGGGGTATGAGCAGTTCTTC	CASSLKEGAYPTGYEQFF
TRBV7-9	TRBD2	TRBJ2-1	once	TGTGCCAGCAGCCCAGCCGGGACTAGCGGGAGAGACGATGAGCAGTTCTTC	CASSPAGTSGRDDEQFF
TRBV3-1/TRBV3-2	-	TRBJ2-4	-	TGTGCCAGCAGCCCCCGGGTAGCCGTCAACATTCAGTACTTC	CASSPRVAVNIQYF
TRBV6-4	TRBD1	TRBJ1-5	-	TGTGCCAGCAGTGACGGTGGGGACAGTAGCAATCAGCCCCAGCATTTT	CASSDGGDSSNQPQHF
TRBV19	TRBD1	TRBJ2-5	-	TGTGCCAGTAGCCCCAACAGGGGCGGAGAGACCCAGTACTTC	CASSPNRGGETQYF
TRBV12-3/TRBV12-4	-	TRBJ1-1	few	TGTGCCAGCAGTTTGAAGAGGAACACTGAAGCTTTCTTT	CASSLKRNTEAFF